The 32 T cell receptor beta chains below were found in one sample sequenced in a study of beta chain features in type 1 diabetes. The antigens for these receptors are not known. Investigators reverse transcribed all isolated RNA, so they sequenced expressed TCRB transcripts. Here immunoSEQ multiplex PCR was the method, and the copy in TCRdb shows in-frame clones only, minus some. The repertoire holds fewer than 350,000 clones, with approximately 15% as singletons. Whole-study findings and limits: In all four CD4+ subsets, TCRB CDR3 length was significantly, moderately reduced in type 1 diabetes.

The sequenced sample consisted of naive CD4+ T cells from blood. These receptors were taken from a man younger than 35 with type 1 diabetes.

CDR3 region: CASSQGFSGYTGELFF. The CDR3 DNA follows: TGCGCCAGCAGCCAAGGTTTTTCAGGGTACACCGGGGAGCTGTTTTTT. V is TRBV4-3 and J is TRBJ2-2; tentatively, D is TRBD1 (5 bases). Germline CDR1 and CDR2: LGHNA and YSLEER. The germline V and J ends were trimmed by 1 base and 3 bases, with 12 bases remaining between them. The CDR3 is 16 residues long.

The CDR3 loop is CASSWGPTGSQETQYF. For the CDR3, the DNA is TGCGCCAGCAGCTGGGGGCCGACAGGATCGCAAGAGACCCAGTACTTC. J is TRBJ2-5 and V is TRBV5-1, with D possibly being TRBD1 (6 bases). The CDR3 is 16 amino acids. Trimming pared 3 bases from V and 2 bases from J, leaving 17 bases between. The germline CDR1 and CDR2 sequences are SGHRS and YFSETQ. Full variable domain (missing parts from reference TRBV5-1 and TRBJ2-5): KAGVTQTPRYLIKTRGQQVTLSCSPISGHRSVSWYQQTPGQGLQFLFEYFSETQRNKGNFPGRFSGRQFSNSRSEMNVSTLELGDSALYLCASSWGPTGSQETQYFGPGTRLLVL.

The J gene is TRBJ2-5, the V gene TRBV7-2; TRBD1 is a possible D gene (6 bases). Germline values: CDR1 SGHTA, CDR2 FQGNSA. V lost 1 base, J lost 5 bases, and 14 bases lay in between. CDR3 length equals 15 residues. The CDR3 sequence is CASSLVNTGTETQYF. The CDR3 coding sequence is TGTGCCAGCAGCTTAGTTAATACAGGGACGGAGACCCAGTACTTC.

There are a few counts of this clone. The V and J genes are TRBV25-1 and TRBJ1-1; perhaps TRBD1 as D (6 bases). The germline CDR1 and CDR2 sequences are MGHDK and SYGVNS. There are 13 residues in the CDR3. Trimming shortened V by 5 bases and J by 5 bases, and 12 bases separated the two germline ends. The CDR3: CASSRRGGTEAFF. DNA of the CDR3: TGTGCCAGCAGTCGCAGGGGTGGAACTGAAGCTTTCTTT. Full variable domain (missing parts from reference TRBV25-1 and TRBJ1-1): EADIYQTPRYLVIGTGKKITLECSQTMGHDKMYWYQQDPGMELHLIHYSYGVNSTEKGDLSSESTVSRIRTEHFPLTLESARPSHTSQYLCASSRRGGTEAFFGQGTRLTVV.

The rearrangement joins TRBV11-3 to TRBJ2-3, with 11 bases lining up with TRBD2. V dropped 5 bases and J dropped 5; count of bases not matched to a gene: 6. The CDR3 covers 15 residues. Germline CDR1 and CDR2: SGHNT and YENEEA. This chain's CDR3 is CASSRGLAGRDTQYF. The DNA of the CDR3 is TGTGCCAGCAGCCGCGGACTAGCGGGTAGAGATACGCAGTATTTT.

This clone has ten or more counts. V gene TRBV7-9 combines with J gene TRBJ2-1; 14 bases line up with TRBD2. The CDR3 extends over 19 amino acids. Germline lookup yields CDR1 SEHNR and CDR2 FQNEAQ (reference sequence). The ends lost 6 bases at V and 0 bases at J; junction bases unmatched: 10. The CDR3 DNA follows: TGTGCCAGCAGGAGGACTAGCGGGAGGTCCCTAAGCTCCTACAATGAGCAGTTCTTC. Translated, it gives CASRRTSGRSLSSYNEQFF.

The sample holds a few counts of this clone. A read error may produce the germline difference seen at one junction end. The V call is TRBV7-9, the J call TRBJ1-5, with TRBD1 matching 8 bases. The V gene's germline CDR1 is SEHNR and CDR2 FQNEAQ (reference sequence). The CDR3 spans 12 residues. The CDR3 DNA follows: TGTGCCAGCAGCTTCGAGGACAGGGTTAGGGATTTT. Translating it yields CASSFEDRVRDF.

The gene calls are TRBV7-9 and TRBJ2-3, with 8 bases aligning to TRBD2. After removal of 3 bases from V and 1 base from J, the junction contained 3 bases not matched to a gene. Germline CDR1 is SEHNR and CDR2 is FQNEAQ (reference sequence). This CDR3 contains 15 residues. The DNA of the CDR3 is TGTGCCAGCAGCTTTCGTAGCGGGGGCACAGATACGCAGTATTTT. Its protein product is CASSFRSGGTDTQYF.

This clone was seen more than once but under ten times. The chain combines TRBV27 with TRBJ1-5; 7 nucleotides align to TRBD1. V shed 4 bases and J 0 bases; nucleotides not matched to a gene: 6. Germline V gives CDR1 MNHEY, CDR2 SMNVEV (reference sequence). This CDR3 is 16 amino acids long. This CDR3 is CASSSGQKYSNQPQHF. DNA of the CDR3: TGTGCCAGCAGTTCGGGACAGAAGTATAGCAATCAGCCCCAGCATTTT.

This clone was recorded a few times. The chain joins TRBV11-2 to TRBJ1-2; TRBD1 might be the D (6 bases). The V end lost 5 bases, the J end lost 6 bases, and 22 bases lay between the germline ends. CDR3 length equals 16 residues. Germline values: CDR1 SGHAT, CDR2 FQNNGV. CDR3 loop: CASSPSTGPIGDGYTF. CDR3 nucleotide sequence: TGTGCCAGCAGCCCATCAACAGGGCCCATAGGGGATGGCTACACCTTC.

This clone has just a few counts. The CDR3 coding sequence is TGTGCCAGCAGCCATAGACGGGACAGGGCTCATGAGCAGTTCTTC. Its translation: CASSHRRDRAHEQFF. The chain uses TRBV7-6 and TRBJ2-1, with 9 bases matching TRBD1. CDR1 and CDR2 (germline): SGHVS, FNYEAQ. There are 15 residues in the CDR3. After removal of 5 bases from V and 8 bases from J, the junction contained 10 bases not matched to a gene.

This chain uses TRBV5-6 with TRBJ2-5; 9 bases fit TRBD1. V gave up 0 bases and J gave up 2 bases; unmatched junction bases: 2. This CDR3 spans 15 amino acids. Germline V gene data show CDR1 as SGHDT and CDR2 as YYEEEE. The CDR3 region has the DNA TGTGCCAGCAGCTTGGTTGGGACAGGGCAAGAGACCCAGTACTTC. This sequence encodes CASSLVGTGQETQYF.

The V call is TRBV19, the J call TRBJ2-1; D might be TRBD2 (5 bases). CDR3 length: 15 residues. Deletions cut 5 bases from V and 5 bases from J, with 16 bases between. Germline CDR1 and CDR2: LNHDA and SQIVND (reference sequence). This chain's CDR3 is CASSGARTYHNEQFF. In DNA, the CDR3 is TGTGCCAGTAGTGGCGCACGGACTTACCACAATGAGCAGTTCTTC.

The chain's CDR3 is CASSLTGHYQPQHF. The CDR3, as DNA: TGTGCCAGCAGTCTTACAGGGCACTATCAGCCCCAGCATTTT. V usage is TRBV28 and J usage is TRBJ1-5; tentative D call: TRBD1 (6 bases). Trimming took off 5 bases at V and 5 bases at J, with 13 bases between the two ends. Germline CDR1 is MDHEN and CDR2 is SYDVKM. The CDR3 runs 14 residues.

V gene TRBV7-9 combines with J gene TRBJ2-5; 9 bases line up with TRBD2. The V gene end was trimmed by 3 bases and the J gene end by 2 bases; junction bases not matched to a gene: 4. CDR3 length equals 15 residues. Germline values: CDR1 SEHNR, CDR2 FQNEAQ (reference sequence). The CDR3 protein is CASSFGTSSQETQYF. As DNA, the CDR3 is TGTGCCAGCAGCTTTGGGACTAGCTCTCAAGAGACCCAGTACTTC.

This clone was observed a few times. The chain employs TRBV28 and TRBJ2-7; 9 bases are shared with TRBD1. There are 15 residues in the CDR3. V shed 6 bases and J 7 bases; nucleotides not matched to a gene: 13. In germline, CDR1 is MDHEN, CDR2 SYDVKM. CDR3 DNA sequence: TGTGCCAGCAGCACCCCCGGGACAGGGACATTTGAGCAGTACTTC. It translates to CASSTPGTGTFEQYF.

The gene calls are TRBV6-6 and TRBJ2-7; D unresolved. Trimming took off 6 bases at V and 6 bases at J, with 18 bases between the two ends. The germline V gene has CDR1 MNHNY and CDR2 SVGAGI (reference sequence). The CDR3 extends over 14 amino acids. This chain's CDR3 is CASRHAASYGEQYF. In nucleotides, the CDR3 is TGTGCCAGCAGACATGCGGCCAGTTACGGCGAGCAGTACTTC.

J is TRBJ2-7 and V is TRBV5-4, with 7 bases matching TRBD1. This CDR3 has 14 amino acids. Germline V gene lookup returns CDR1 SGHNT and CDR2 YYREEE (reference sequence). Unmatched junction bases numbered 6, after V lost 4 bases and J lost 2 bases. CDR3 protein: CASSTRQGPYEQYF. The CDR3 DNA reads TGTGCCAGCAGCACCAGACAGGGACCCTACGAGCAGTACTTC.

The chain has TRBV19 and TRBJ2-6; 7 bases are a match to TRBD1. The germline V gene encodes CDR1 LNHDA and CDR2 SQIVND (reference sequence). The J segment lost 1 base and the V segment lost 3 bases, leaving 9 bases of the junction unmatched. CDR3 length: 18 amino acids. The CDR3 here is CASSIQWTGASGANVLTF. For the CDR3, the DNA is TGTGCCAGTAGTATCCAATGGACAGGCGCTTCTGGGGCCAACGTCCTGACTTTC.

The chain links TRBV15 to TRBJ1-6, with D perhaps matching TRBD1 (5 bases). This CDR3 is 15 amino acids long. CDR1 LNHNV and CDR2 YYDKDF come from the germline V gene (reference sequence). Trimming took 0 bases from V and 9 from J, leaving 12 bases between them. The CDR3: CATSRDQGMGSPLHF. DNA for the CDR3: TGTGCCACCAGCAGAGATCAGGGCATGGGTTCACCCCTCCACTTT.

This clone appeared a few times. The chain employs TRBV19 and TRBJ1-2; 9 bases match TRBD1. This CDR3 contains 13 residues. The junction had 4 bases not matched to a gene; V was cut back by 6 bases and J by 5 bases. Germline values: CDR1 LNHDA, CDR2 SQIVND (reference sequence). CDR3 sequence: CASRTGQGYGYTF. CDR3 coding DNA: TGTGCCAGTAGAACGGGACAGGGATATGGCTACACCTTC.

This chain uses TRBV5-1 with TRBJ2-2; TRBD2 matches at 8 bases. V lost 1 base and J lost 6; bases outside the gene matches: 5. Germline V lookup: CDR1 SGHRS, CDR2 YFSETQ. The CDR3 totals 15 residues. CDR3 in amino acids: CASSLKLAGSGELFF. The DNA for the CDR3 is TGCGCCAGCAGCTTGAAGCTAGCGGGTTCCGGGGAGCTGTTTTTT. The full variable domain, in which reference TRBV5-1 and TRBJ2-2 provide the parts outside the CDR3, is KAGVTQTPRYLIKTRGQQVTLSCSPISGHRSVSWYQQTPGQGLQFLFEYFSETQRNKGNFPGRFSGRQFSNSRSEMNVSTLELGDSALYLCASSLKLAGSGELFFGEGSRLTVL.

This clone was detected a few times. The chain combines TRBV7-9 with TRBJ1-1, with 7 nucleotides matching TRBD1. Trimming cost V 5 bases and J 10 bases; bases outside gene matches: 10. Germline V gene lookup returns CDR1 SEHNR and CDR2 FQNEAQ (reference sequence). This CDR3 has 13 residues. The DNA of the CDR3 is TGTGCCAGCAGCCCCAGGGGACAGCCCGCAGCTTTCTTT. The encoded protein is CASSPRGQPAAFF.

The chain joins TRBV30 to TRBJ2-7; 9 bases align to TRBD2. Germline CDR1 reads GTSNPN; CDR2 reads SVGIG (reference sequence). This CDR3 spans 12 amino acids. V shed 7 bases, J shed 0 bases, and the junction held 1 base outside the gene matches. As DNA, the CDR3 is TGTGCCTTTAGCGGGGGCTCCTACGAGCAGTACTTC. Its translation is CAFSGGSYEQYF.

This clone was seen a few times. The chain uses TRBV2 and TRBJ2-5; TRBD2 matches 9 bases. CDR3 length: 15 amino acids. CDR1 SNHLY and CDR2 FYNNEI come from the germline V gene. Trimming cost V 7 bases and J 1 base; bases outside gene matches: 7. This CDR3 reads CASIRASGVQETQYF. The CDR3, as DNA: TGTGCCAGCATTCGGGCTAGCGGGGTCCAAGAGACCCAGTACTTC. Drawing the rest from reference TRBV2 and TRBJ2-5, the complete variable domain is EPEVTQTPSHQVTQMGQEVILRCVPISNHLYFYWYRQILGQKVEFLVSFYNNEISEKSEIFDDQFSVERPDGSNFTLKIRSTKLEDSAMYFCASIRASGVQETQYFGPGTRLLVL.

The table lists this clone with a few counts. The chain combines TRBV28 with TRBJ1-5; 8 bases map to TRBD1. Germline values: CDR1 MDHEN, CDR2 SYDVKM. J lost 8 bases, V lost 1 base, and 7 bases had no gene match. This CDR3 has 15 amino acids. The CDR3 DNA reads TGTGCCAGCAGTTTATACCGGGACAGGTCAAAGCCCCAGCATTTT. Translating it yields CASSLYRDRSKPQHF.

The chain joins TRBV6-5 to TRBJ1-2; 8 bases fit TRBD1. This CDR3 spans 13 amino acids. The V segment lost 5 bases and the J segment 3 bases; nucleotides outside the gene matches: 2. The germline V gene has CDR1 MNHEY and CDR2 SVGAGI. CDR3 protein: CASSEDRDYGYTF. The CDR3 bases are TGTGCCAGCAGTGAGGACAGGGACTATGGCTACACCTTC.

This chain uses TRBV7-9 with TRBJ2-7; 7 nucleotides agree with TRBD2. The CDR3 is 15 residues long. Germline V lookup: CDR1 SEHNR, CDR2 FQNEAQ (reference sequence). V lost 2 bases and J lost 3; bases outside the gene matches: 7. CDR3 region: CASSLKGLAVYEQYF. DNA for the CDR3: TGTGCCAGCAGCTTAAAGGGGCTAGCGGTCTACGAGCAGTACTTC.

CDR3 residues: CASSPRGGELFF. CDR3 nucleotides: TGTGCCAGCAGCCCCCGGGGGGGGGAGCTGTTTTTT. The chain joins TRBV7-9 to TRBJ2-2, with D possibly TRBD2 on 6 matching bases. The germline V gene encodes CDR1 SEHNR and CDR2 FQNEAQ (reference sequence). The CDR3 extends over 12 amino acids. The V and J ends lost 5 bases and 8 bases respectively, with 9 bases between them.

In this sample, this clone turned up a few times. The chain couples TRBV6-5 to TRBJ1-1; no reliable D call. V lost 6 bases, J lost 4 bases, and 15 bases lay in between. The germline gives CDR1 MNHEY, CDR2 SVGAGI. This CDR3 is 14 amino acids long. CDR3 in DNA: TGTGCCAGCAGCCCCCCGTCCGGCGGCACTGAAGCTTTCTTT. Protein: CASSPPSGGTEAFF.

The chain joins TRBV9 to TRBJ1-3; 9 positions agree with TRBD1. Germline CDR1 SGDLS, CDR2 YYNGEE. Trimming took 3 bases from V and 4 from J; bases not matched to a gene: 5. This CDR3 region has 15 residues. The CDR3 spells CASSAEQGAGNTIYF. As DNA, the CDR3 is TGTGCCAGCAGCGCAGAACAGGGGGCCGGAAACACCATATATTTT.

V usage is TRBV6-5 and J usage is TRBJ2-7; 12 positions match TRBD2. CDR3 length equals 15 residues. With V trimmed by 5 bases and J by 4 bases, 6 bases remained unmatched. Germline V gene lookup returns CDR1 MNHEY and CDR2 SVGAGI. The CDR3 DNA reads as TGTGCCAGCAGTCCTCGACTAGCGGGGGTGTACGAGCAGTACTTC. Its translation: CASSPRLAGVYEQYF.